This TCR beta chain was recorded in a study of blood T cells in healthy people across ages. Trimming at V came to 1 base and at J to 2 bases, leaving 7 bases not matched to a gene. The CDR3 spans 16 residues. CDR1 is LNHDA, CDR2 SQIVND, per germline (reference sequence). Sample-barcoded 5' priming and a J-beta primer mix drove a second PCR of roughly 7 to 11 cycles. TCRdb passed the 5' RACE reads through MiXCR, listing each CDR3 protein once. The sample includes 1.5 million to 2 million distinct CDR3 sequences, 40% to 55% of them seen just once. Findings of the study overall: The recorded TCR beta diversity per million T cells decreased in a roughly linear manner with age.

The table lists this clonotype with a few counts. The antigen is not known. The chain has TRBV19 and TRBJ2-7; TRBD1 agrees at 8 bases. The sequence derives from a woman aged 40 to 49 in good health. Sequencing was performed on blood. Here the CDR3 reads CASSIVRTGPTYEQYF. Written as DNA, the CDR3 is TGTGCCAGTAGTATAGTCCGGACAGGGCCGACCTACGAGCAGTACTTC.